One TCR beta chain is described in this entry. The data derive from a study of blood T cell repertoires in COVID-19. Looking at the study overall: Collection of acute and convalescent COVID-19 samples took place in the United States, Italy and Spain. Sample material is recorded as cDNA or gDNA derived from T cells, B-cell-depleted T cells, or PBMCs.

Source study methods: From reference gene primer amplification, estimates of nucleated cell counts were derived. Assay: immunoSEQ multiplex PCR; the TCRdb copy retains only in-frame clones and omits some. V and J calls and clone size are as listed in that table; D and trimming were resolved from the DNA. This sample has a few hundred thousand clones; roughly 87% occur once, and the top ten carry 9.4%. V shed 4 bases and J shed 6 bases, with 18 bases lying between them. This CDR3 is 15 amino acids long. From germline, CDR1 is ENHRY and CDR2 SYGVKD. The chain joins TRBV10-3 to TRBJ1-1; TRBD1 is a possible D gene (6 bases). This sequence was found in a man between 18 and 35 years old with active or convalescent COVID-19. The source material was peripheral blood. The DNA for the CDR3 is TGTGCCATCAGTGCCCGGGGTCAGGGGAAGTCTGAAGCTTTCTTT. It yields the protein CAISARGQGKSEAFF.